The 30 T cell receptor beta chains listed next were all sequenced from one sample in a study of graft-versus-host responses after intestinal transplantation. Measured with immunoSEQ multiplex PCR; TCRdb has only the in-frame clones, and not every one. There are 90,000 to 120,000 clones in the sample; approximately 88% occur only once, and around 0.7% lies in the top ten. The antigens for these receptors are not known. The sample consisted of unstimulated CD4+ T cells sorted from spleen or lymph node cells, taken before transplant. These receptors were taken from a human donor who was the organ donor for an intestinal transplant.

The genes are TRBV9 and TRBJ1-5; perhaps TRBD1 as D (5 bases). V shed 3 bases and J shed 9 bases, with 13 bases lying between them. The CDR3 consists of 13 residues. In germline, CDR1 is SGDLS, CDR2 YYNGEE. The CDR3 is CASSDGMGGPQHF. The CDR3 bases are TGTGCCAGCAGCGACGGGATGGGGGGGCCCCAGCATTTT.

The J gene is TRBJ1-1, the V gene TRBV11-2; D uncertain. The CDR3 totals 13 residues. V gave up 2 bases and J gave up 2 bases, with 6 bases separating them. Germline assignment: CDR1 SGHAT and CDR2 FQNNGV. The CDR3 nucleotides read TGTGCCAGCAGCTTAAAGGGTAACACTGAAGCTTTCTTT. It encodes CASSLKGNTEAFF. Based on the CDR3 plus reference TRBV11-2 and TRBJ1-1, the full variable domain is EAGVAQSPRYKIIEKRQSVAFWCNPISGHATLYWYQQILGQGPKLLIQFQNNGVVDDSQLPKDRFSAERLKGVDSTLKIQPAKLEDSAVYLCASSLKGNTEAFFGQGTRLTVV.

Notes on this clone: The same CDR3 is also encoded by other DNA sequences in this sample. This chain connects TRBV5-1 to TRBJ1-3, with D hard to call. Germline assignment: CDR1 SGHRS and CDR2 YFSETQ. This CDR3 has 13 residues. V lost 0 bases and J lost 0, with 1 base in between. CDR3 region: CASSLGSGNTIYF. The CDR3 DNA reads TGCGCCAGCAGCTTGGGCTCTGGAAACACCATATATTTT.

This clone was seen a few times. The CDR3 nucleotides read TGTGCCAGCAGTTTGTACAACGGCTATGGCTACACCTTC. Protein sequence: CASSLYNGYGYTF. The chain employs TRBV27 and TRBJ1-2, with unresolved D. Germline values: CDR1 MNHEY, CDR2 SMNVEV (reference sequence). The V gene lost 3 bases and the J gene lost 4 bases, with 9 bases spanning the gap. The CDR3 runs 13 residues.

V usage is TRBV10-1 and J usage is TRBJ2-2; D is ambiguous. Germline lookup yields CDR1 WNHNN and CDR2 SYGVQD (reference sequence). V was trimmed by 5 bases and J by 2 bases, leaving 3 bases between them. The length of the CDR3 is 12 residues. The CDR3 loop reads CASSINTGELFF. CDR3 bases: TGCGCCAGCAGTATAAACACCGGGGAGCTGTTTTTT.

The gene calls are TRBV5-6 and TRBJ2-2; D possibly corresponds to TRBD1 (5 bases). Germline loops: CDR1 SGHDT, CDR2 YYEEEE. The ends were cut back, 3 bases at V and 4 bases at J, with 13 bases in the middle. CDR3 length equals 15 residues. The CDR3 loop is CASSWGPDGTGELFF. CDR3 DNA: TGTGCCAGCAGCTGGGGCCCCGACGGCACCGGGGAGCTGTTTTTT.

The J gene is TRBJ2-7, the V gene TRBV2; 7 bases match TRBD1. V was pared by 0 bases and J by 2 bases, with 1 base of the junction left unmatched. Germline V gene lookup returns CDR1 SNHLY and CDR2 FYNNEI. This CDR3 comprises 14 residues. The DNA for the CDR3 is TGTGCCAGCAGTGAAGCTGACAGGGCCTACGAGCAGTACTTC. It translates to CASSEADRAYEQYF. The complete variable domain, with remaining parts taken from reference TRBV2 and TRBJ2-7, reads EPEVTQTPSHQVTQMGQEVILRCVPISNHLYFYWYRQILGQKVEFLVSFYNNEISEKSEIFDDQFSVERPDGSNFTLKIRSTKLEDSAMYFCASSEADRAYEQYFGPGTRLTVT.

As for this clone: This same CDR3 is encoded by further DNA sequences in the sample. This chain links TRBV7-9 with TRBJ2-1; D not certain. CDR1 and CDR2 from the germline V gene are SEHNR and FQNEAQ (reference sequence). This CDR3 contains 14 residues. Trimming took off 3 bases at V and 9 bases at J, with 15 bases between the two ends. CDR3 region: CASSFRPSAGEQFF. The CDR3 region has the DNA TGTGCCAGCAGCTTCCGTCCATCCGCCGGTGAGCAGTTCTTC.

This chain joins TRBV9 and TRBJ1-2, with 7 bases aligning to TRBD1. With V trimmed by 3 bases and J by 4 bases, 15 bases remained unmatched. CDR1 and CDR2 (germline): SGDLS, YYNGEE. The CDR3 contains 17 residues. CDR3 sequence reads: CASSEGEGAALSYGYTF. CDR3 sequence (DNA): TGTGCCAGCAGCGAAGGGGAGGGGGCAGCCCTATCCTATGGCTACACCTTC. Filled out from reference TRBV9 and TRBJ1-2, the complete variable domain reads DSGVTQTPKHLITATGQRVTLRCSPRSGDLSVYWYQQSLDQGLQFLIQYYNGEERAKGNILERFSAQQFPDLHSELNLSSLELGDSALYFCASSEGEGAALSYGYTFGSGTRLTVV.

This clone has just one count. The V call is TRBV25-1, the J call TRBJ2-3; 8 nucleotides match TRBD2. CDR1 is MGHDK, CDR2 SYGVNS, per germline. V was clipped by 7 bases and J by 14 bases; unmatched bases: 17. The CDR3 covers 14 residues. CDR3 amino acids: CASTPKAGAGALYF. The DNA for the CDR3 is TGTGCCAGCACCCCTAAAGCGGGAGCGGGGGCCCTGTATTTT.

The chain couples TRBV2 to TRBJ1-5, with a possible D match to TRBD1 (5 bases). Germline CDR1 and CDR2: SNHLY and FYNNEI. The CDR3 has 16 residues. V lost 3 bases and J 5 bases, leaving 17 bases between the germline ends. The CDR3 DNA follows: TGTGCCAGCAGTGACGGTCTCCAGGGAGGGTATCAGCCCCAGCATTTT. It is translated as CASSDGLQGGYQPQHF. Full variable domain (rest looked up from reference TRBV2 and TRBJ1-5): EPEVTQTPSHQVTQMGQEVILRCVPISNHLYFYWYRQILGQKVEFLVSFYNNEISEKSEIFDDQFSVERPDGSNFTLKIRSTKLEDSAMYFCASSDGLQGGYQPQHFGDGTRLSIL.

The chain has TRBV10-3 and TRBJ1-2; D may be TRBD1 (6 bases). The CDR3 extends over 13 amino acids. Trimming removed 6 bases from V and 6 bases from J, with 14 bases in between. Germline values: CDR1 ENHRY, CDR2 SYGVKD. In DNA form, the CDR3 reads TGTGCCATCAGCCGACAGGAGACTGATGGCTACACCTTC. Its protein product is CAISRQETDGYTF.

The V call is TRBV10-2, the J call TRBJ1-2, with 9 nucleotides matching TRBD1. The V gene end was trimmed by 2 bases and the J gene end by 7 bases; junction bases not matched to a gene: 5. Germline lookup yields CDR1 WSHSY and CDR2 SAAADI. The CDR3 sequence is 14 residues long. The CDR3 protein is CASSEGGQGSGYTF. DNA of the CDR3: TGCGCCAGCAGTGAGGGGGGACAGGGTTCTGGCTACACCTTC.

This clone was recorded once. The genes are TRBV30 and TRBJ1-2, with D hard to call. The V gene's germline CDR1 is GTSNPN and CDR2 SVGIG (reference sequence). CDR3 length: 13 residues. V was pared by 1 base and J by 4 bases, with 10 bases between. The CDR3 reads CAWSDWAGYGYTF. CDR3 in DNA: TGTGCCTGGAGTGATTGGGCGGGCTATGGCTACACCTTC.

V and J are TRBV2 and TRBJ2-5; no definite D call. The CDR3 length is 15 residues. The ends were cut back, 4 bases at V and 5 bases at J, with 17 bases in the middle. In germline, CDR1 is SNHLY, CDR2 FYNNEI. The CDR3 sequence is CASSVTPLTVETQYF. The DNA of the CDR3 is TGTGCCAGCAGTGTGACGCCTCTAACGGTCGAGACCCAGTACTTC. Filled out from reference TRBV2 and TRBJ2-5, the complete variable domain reads EPEVTQTPSHQVTQMGQEVILRCVPISNHLYFYWYRQILGQKVEFLVSFYNNEISEKSEIFDDQFSVERPDGSNFTLKIRSTKLEDSAMYFCASSVTPLTVETQYFGPGTRLLVL.

The chain carries TRBV9 and TRBJ2-1, with TRBD2 identical over 10 bases. The CDR3 is made up of 19 amino acids. CDR1 is SGDLS, CDR2 YYNGEE, per germline. The junction had 9 bases not matched to a gene; V was cut back by 0 bases and J by 0 bases. CDR3 bases: TGTGCCAGCAGCGTAGCTGCCAGCGGGAGGGCCATCTCCTACAATGAGCAGTTCTTC. Translation: CASSVAASGRAISYNEQFF.

The genes are TRBV5-5 and TRBJ2-1; the D gene is possibly TRBD2 (5 bases). The CDR3 loop spans 16 amino acids. Trimming removed 5 bases at V and 0 bases at J, with 15 bases between. The germline V gene encodes CDR1 SGHKS and CDR2 YYEKEE (reference sequence). CDR3 residues: CASSNPGSSSYNEQFF. As DNA, the CDR3 is TGTGCCAGCAGTAACCCGGGATCAAGCTCCTACAATGAGCAGTTCTTC.

V gene TRBV6-5 combines with J gene TRBJ2-3, with a weak D call TRBD2 (5 bases). There are 14 residues in the CDR3. The germline V gene has CDR1 MNHEY and CDR2 SVGAGI. Trimming took off 5 bases at V and 2 bases at J, with 11 bases between the two ends. CDR3 coding DNA: TGTGCCAGCAGTGACTATGGGTACACAGATACGCAGTATTTT. Its translation is CASSDYGYTDTQYF.

The chain combines TRBV28 with TRBJ2-7; D is undetermined. The CDR3 runs 13 residues. The ends were cut back, 8 bases at V and 5 bases at J, with 16 bases in the middle. CDR1 and CDR2 from the germline V gene are MDHEN and SYDVKM. The CDR3 region is CASLSSLLHEQYF. CDR3 in DNA: TGTGCCAGCCTTAGCTCTCTGTTACACGAGCAGTACTTC.

CDR3 sequence: CASSQPTAATNEKLFF. Written as DNA, the CDR3 is TGCGCCAGCAGCCAACCGACGGCGGCAACTAATGAAAAACTGTTTTTT. The rearrangement links TRBV4-1 to TRBJ1-4; D call uncertain. The CDR3 is 16 amino acids. Germline V CDR1 and CDR2: MGHRA, YSYEKL. Trimming stripped 2 bases from V and 0 bases from J, with 10 bases between.

The CDR3: CASSLPGSDEQYF. The DNA for the CDR3 is TGTGCCAGCAGCTTACCAGGGTCGGACGAGCAGTACTTC. V and J are TRBV7-6 and TRBJ2-7, with D perhaps matching TRBD1 (5 bases). V was clipped by 2 bases and J by 5 bases, with 10 bases between them. Looked up from germline, CDR1 is SGHVS and CDR2 is FNYEAQ. The CDR3 is 13 residues long.

The J gene is TRBJ1-6, the V gene TRBV19; no definite D call. V dropped 4 bases and J dropped 0 bases, with 13 bases sitting between them. This CDR3 contains 17 residues. Germline CDR1 reads LNHDA; CDR2 reads SQIVND (reference sequence). This chain's CDR3 is CASSSPIRTSYNSPLHF. CDR3 coding DNA: TGTGCCAGTAGTAGCCCCATCCGTACCTCCTATAATTCACCCCTCCACTTT.

The genes are TRBV9 and TRBJ2-1; TRBD2 aligns across 14 bases. Per the germline V gene, CDR1 is SGDLS and CDR2 is YYNGEE. CDR3 length equals 15 residues. V shed 2 bases, J shed 6 bases, and the junction held 1 base outside the gene matches. CDR3 sequence reads: CASSVGTSGSNEQFF. The CDR3 DNA reads as TGTGCCAGCAGCGTCGGGACTAGCGGGAGCAATGAGCAGTTCTTC. Looking up the rest from reference TRBV9 and TRBJ2-1 gives the full variable domain: DSGVTQTPKHLITATGQRVTLRCSPRSGDLSVYWYQQSLDQGLQFLIQYYNGEERAKGNILERFSAQQFPDLHSELNLSSLELGDSALYFCASSVGTSGSNEQFFGPGTRLTVL.

The V and J genes are TRBV11-3 and TRBJ2-7, with D unclear. Trimming removed 0 bases at V and 5 bases at J, with 11 bases between. The germline V gene encodes CDR1 SGHNT and CDR2 YENEEA. The CDR3 runs 14 residues. The CDR3 DNA sequence: TGTGCCAGCAGCTTAGATCAGACGGGCCACGAGCAGTACTTC. Translating it yields CASSLDQTGHEQYF.

About this clone itself: This likely comes from a read error, as the CDR3 has no conserved phenylalanine or tryptophan at its end. The genes are TRBV11-2 and TRBJ2-3, with D unclear. The V gene's germline CDR1 is SGHAT and CDR2 FQNNGV. V was shortened by 5 bases and J by 1 base, with 10 bases between the two germline ends. The CDR3 consists of 14 residues. Here the CDR3 reads CASSPAAGTDTQYL. In DNA, the CDR3 is TGTGCCAGCAGCCCCGCAGCAGGCACAGATACGCAGTATCTT.

This clone was seen a single time. V and J are TRBV6-5 and TRBJ2-6; weak D call: TRBD2 (5 bases). This CDR3 region has 16 residues. Germline V gene sequence: CDR1 MNHEY, CDR2 SVGAGI. V was trimmed by 0 bases and J by 3 bases, leaving 9 bases between them. The CDR3 is CASSYSHGVGANVLTF. DNA of the CDR3: TGTGCCAGCAGTTACTCGCACGGGGTTGGGGCCAACGTCCTGACTTTC.

This clone was recorded once. The DNA for the CDR3 is TGTGCCAGCAGTATTGGGTCTCAGCCCCAGCATTTT. It codes for CASSIGSQPQHF. The chain uses TRBV2 and TRBJ1-5; D ambiguous. The CDR3 runs 12 residues. Germline V lookup: CDR1 SNHLY, CDR2 FYNNEI. Trimming cost V 5 bases and J 6 bases, with 8 bases left between them. The variable domain in full, completed from reference TRBV2 and TRBJ1-5, reads EPEVTQTPSHQVTQMGQEVILRCVPISNHLYFYWYRQILGQKVEFLVSFYNNEISEKSEIFDDQFSVERPDGSNFTLKIRSTKLEDSAMYFCASSIGSQPQHFGDGTRLSIL.

Here the CDR3 reads CASSFSGANVLTF. The CDR3 coding sequence is TGTGCCAGCAGTTTCTCTGGGGCCAACGTCCTGACTTTC. V usage is TRBV27 and J usage is TRBJ2-6; D gene ambiguous. There are 13 residues in the CDR3. CDR1 MNHEY and CDR2 SMNVEV come from the germline V gene (reference sequence). V was trimmed by 3 bases and J by 0 bases, leaving 0 bases between them.

This chain uses TRBV19 with TRBJ1-2; D not certain. Germline CDR1 is LNHDA and CDR2 is SQIVND (reference sequence). Trimming cost V 5 bases and J 4 bases, with 17 bases left between them. This CDR3 contains 15 residues. The CDR3 nucleotides are TGTGCCAGTAGTTTCAAGGAGGCCCCCGTCTATGGCTACACCTTC. Encoded protein: CASSFKEAPVYGYTF.

The chain links TRBV6-1 to TRBJ2-7, with D perhaps being TRBD1 or TRBD2 (5 bases each). Germline assignment: CDR1 MNHNS and CDR2 SASEGT. The germline V and J ends were trimmed by 6 bases and 0 bases, with 15 bases remaining between them. CDR3 length: 15 amino acids. The CDR3 DNA is TGTGCCAGCAGGAACCCTCGGGGCTCCTCCTACGAGCAGTACTTC. It translates to CASRNPRGSSYEQYF.